These 2 T cell receptor beta chains share one sample of origin, sequenced in a study of cytomegalovirus exposure and HLA in healthy donors. PCR employed 60 Vbeta and 13 Jbeta primers. The repertoire was sequenced with immunoSEQ multiplex PCR; TCRdb's copy has only in-frame clones and lacks some. This table has 150,000 to 250,000 clones, about 82% appearing once. Source material: PBMCs. The receptor source for this set is a woman aged 50 to 60 in good health and CMV-seronegative.

V gene TRBV19 combines with J gene TRBJ1-1; D possibly corresponds to TRBD1 (6 bases). The CDR3 extends over 13 amino acids. Germline assignment: CDR1 LNHDA and CDR2 SQIVND (reference sequence). Trimming shortened V by 3 bases and J by 5 bases, and 10 bases separated the two germline ends. The CDR3 DNA follows: TGTGCCAGTAGTATGGGGGCCTGGACTGAAGCTTTCTTT. Its protein is CASSMGAWTEAFF.

V is TRBV2 and J is TRBJ2-1, with 10 bases that match TRBD2. Germline loops: CDR1 SNHLY, CDR2 FYNNEI. V gave up 10 bases and J gave up 5 bases; unmatched junction bases: 8. The CDR3 runs 14 residues. CDR3 in amino acids: CATAGAGGDNEQFF. DNA of the CDR3: TGTGCCACCGCGGGAGCGGGAGGGGACAATGAGCAGTTCTTC. Drawing the rest from reference TRBV2 and TRBJ2-1, the complete variable domain is EPEVTQTPSHQVTQMGQEVILRCVPISNHLYFYWYRQILGQKVEFLVSFYNNEISEKSEIFDDQFSVERPDGSNFTLKIRSTKLEDSAMYFCATAGAGGDNEQFFGPGTRLTVL.